Presented here are 22 T cell receptor beta chains from one specimen sequenced in a study of T cell responses to AZD1222 COVID-19 vaccine. Only in-frame clones appear in the TCRdb table, and some are missing; sequencing was by immunoSEQ multiplex PCR. The top ten clones hold around 3% of a sample with 150,000 to 200,000 clones, roughly 87% of them seen once. The sequencing used peripheral blood, collected on day 0 of AZD1222 vaccination. These receptors were taken from an adult in good health.

The chain uses TRBV9 and TRBJ2-2; TRBD1 is a possible D gene (6 bases). CDR1 is SGDLS, CDR2 YYNGEE, per germline. This CDR3 has 16 residues. Between the trimmed V and J ends, which lost 3 bases and 0 bases, there was a span of 12 bases. CDR3: CASSGLQGSNTGELFF. The CDR3 nucleotides are TGTGCCAGCAGCGGACTACAGGGCTCGAACACCGGGGAGCTGTTTTTT.

The CDR3 DNA is TGCAGCGTTTTCCCCGGAGAGTTCTTC. Translating it yields CSVFPGEFF. The V call is TRBV29-1, the J call TRBJ2-1; D is ambiguous. The V end lost 5 bases, the J end lost 14 bases, and 10 bases lay between the germline ends. The CDR3 is made up of 9 amino acids. Germline-derived CDR1 and CDR2 are SQVTM and ANQGSEA.

The genes are TRBV21-1 and TRBJ2-1; the table's D gene call, TRBD2, was not cross checked with the DNA. TRBV21-1 is a documented pseudogene. CDR3 length: 14 residues. CDR3: CASSRGLRGNEQFF. In DNA form, the CDR3 reads TGTGCCAGCAGCCGGGGACTACGTGGCAATGAGCAGTTCTTC.

This rearrangement joins TRBV7-9 to TRBJ2-3, with D perhaps TRBD1 or TRBD2 (6 bases each). The length of the CDR3 is 17 residues. Germline CDR1 SEHNR, CDR2 FQNEAQ (reference sequence). V was cut by 3 bases and J by 0 bases, with 16 bases left in between. The CDR3 loop reads CASSFDRRGASTDTQYF. CDR3 coding DNA: TGTGCCAGCAGCTTCGACAGGCGGGGCGCTAGCACAGATACGCAGTATTTT.

This chain uses TRBV24-1 with TRBJ2-7; 9 bases fit TRBD2. Losses at the gene ends were 6 bases for V and 4 bases for J; bases not matched to a gene: 9. Germline V gene data show CDR1 as KGHDR and CDR2 as SFDVKD. This CDR3 comprises 15 residues. CDR3 DNA sequence: TGTGCCACCAGTTCGGGGGCGGGAGGGAGGTACGAGCAGTACTTC. Protein product: CATSSGAGGRYEQYF.

This clone appeared once. The V call is TRBV7-2, the J call TRBJ2-7, with D tentatively TRBD2 (5 bases). This CDR3 is built from 13 residues. The V gene lost 4 bases and the J gene lost 6 bases, with 13 bases spanning the gap. CDR1 is SGHTA and CDR2 is FQGNSA in the germline V gene. The CDR3 spells CASSSDFAGEQYF. CDR3 nucleotides: TGTGCCAGCAGCTCGGACTTTGCGGGCGAGCAGTACTTC.

This clone was recorded at least ten times. The chain couples TRBV29-1 to TRBJ1-2; D unresolved. Germline loops: CDR1 SQVTM, CDR2 ANQGSEA. The CDR3 is made up of 11 amino acids. V was cut by 7 bases and J by 2 bases, with 8 bases left in between. The CDR3 loop reads CSAGLNYGYTF. In DNA form, the CDR3 reads TGCAGCGCCGGACTAAACTATGGCTACACCTTC.

The chain links TRBV28 to TRBJ2-7; either TRBD1 or TRBD2 may fit D (6 bases each). CDR1 and CDR2 from the germline V gene are MDHEN and SYDVKM. The CDR3 has 14 amino acids. Trimming took off 7 bases at V and 3 bases at J, with 16 bases between the two ends. In DNA form, the CDR3 reads TGTGCCAGCAAAGGGGCGGGGACAAACTACGAGCAGTACTTC. The encoded protein is CASKGAGTNYEQYF.

The chain combines TRBV9 with TRBJ2-2; D is unresolved. Germline CDR1 reads SGDLS; CDR2 reads YYNGEE. Trimming removed 3 bases from V and 3 bases from J, with 12 bases in between. This CDR3 region has 15 residues. Written as DNA, the CDR3 is TGTGCCAGCAGCGCCTCGCTGTCTGACACCGGGGAGCTGTTTTTT. Translating it yields CASSASLSDTGELFF.

In this sample, this clone turned up once. The CDR3 here is CASSGFSSSYNEQFF. CDR3 bases: TGCGCCAGCAGTGGGTTCAGTAGCTCCTACAATGAGCAGTTCTTC. The chain carries TRBV10-2 and TRBJ2-1; no definite D call. The CDR3 runs 15 residues. The V gene lost 4 bases and the J gene lost 0 bases, with 10 bases spanning the gap. Germline V lookup: CDR1 WSHSY, CDR2 SAAADI.

The chain carries TRBV5-1 and TRBJ2-7, with 11 positions matching TRBD2. The CDR3 runs 15 residues. CDR1 SGHRS and CDR2 YFSETQ come from the germline V gene. V was clipped by 4 bases and J by 3 bases; unmatched bases: 6. CDR3 nucleotide sequence: TGCGCCAGCAGCCCGGGAGGGACTAGCGGCTACGAGCAGTACTTC. This sequence encodes CASSPGGTSGYEQYF.

The count of this clone is one. The genes are TRBV28 and TRBJ2-7; D is perhaps TRBD2 (6 bases). Trimming pared 3 bases from V and 5 bases from J, leaving 11 bases between. This CDR3 is 13 amino acids long. Germline V lookup: CDR1 MDHEN, CDR2 SYDVKM. For the CDR3, the DNA is TGTGCCAGCAGTTTTTTAAGCGGGCACGAGCAGTACTTC. Protein: CASSFLSGHEQYF.

The chain uses TRBV23-1 and TRBJ1-6; tentative D call: TRBD1 (6 bases). TRBV23-1 is treated as an ORF (open reading frame) with a function not yet certain. Trimming pared 2 bases from V and 10 bases from J, leaving 12 bases between. This CDR3 has 14 residues. CDR3 in DNA: TGCGCCAGCAGTCAACCAGGGGTTCGGTCACCCCTCCACTTT. Protein product: CASSQPGVRSPLHF.

The chain links TRBV29-1 to TRBJ1-1; D is perhaps TRBD1 (6 bases). Trimming took off 3 bases at V and 3 bases at J, with 14 bases between the two ends. Germline V lookup: CDR1 SQVTM, CDR2 ANQGSEA. This CDR3 spans 14 amino acids. The CDR3, as DNA: TGCAGCGTTGATGGTTTGGGGGGCCACACTGAAGCTTTCTTT. Encoded protein: CSVDGLGGHTEAFF.

This chain joins TRBV19 and TRBJ1-2; unclear D gene. V dropped 3 bases and J dropped 4 bases, with 6 bases sitting between them. The CDR3 loop spans 12 amino acids. Germline assignment: CDR1 LNHDA and CDR2 SQIVND (reference sequence). The DNA for the CDR3 is TGTGCCAGTAGTATGTCCGGCTATGGCTACACCTTC. The encoded protein is CASSMSGYGYTF.

The rearrangement joins TRBV29-1 to TRBJ2-5; TRBD1 is a possible D gene (6 bases). The germline V gene has CDR1 SQVTM and CDR2 ANQGSEA. The CDR3 is 18 residues long. V lost 0 bases and J 5 bases, leaving 25 bases between the germline ends. The CDR3 loop reads CSVEDRGKEQGDSETQYF. In nucleotides, the CDR3 is TGCAGCGTTGAAGATCGTGGAAAGGAACAGGGTGATTCGGAGACCCAGTACTTC.

The rearrangement links TRBV30 to TRBJ2-7, with TRBD2 matching 12 bases. CDR3 size: 13 residues. CDR1 and CDR2 from the germline V gene are GTSNPN and SVGIG (reference sequence). Losses at the gene ends were 4 bases for V and 6 bases for J; bases not matched to a gene: 4. CDR3: CAWTSGRALEQYF. The CDR3 DNA reads as TGTGCCTGGACTAGCGGGAGGGCCCTCGAGCAGTACTTC.

V and J are TRBV29-1 and TRBJ2-2; D uncertain. Deletions cut 6 bases from V and 0 bases from J, with 8 bases between. This CDR3 has 13 amino acids. The V gene's germline CDR1 is SQVTM and CDR2 ANQGSEA. The CDR3 loop reads CSVRRTNTGELFF. CDR3 DNA sequence: TGCAGCGTCCGACGGACGAACACCGGGGAGCTGTTTTTT.

The chain joins TRBV19 to TRBJ1-5; D is unresolved. The CDR3 runs 13 residues. Germline assignment: CDR1 LNHDA and CDR2 SQIVND (reference sequence). V dropped 5 bases and J dropped 3 bases, with 8 bases sitting between them. The CDR3: CASSGSINQPQHF. The CDR3 DNA is TGTGCCAGTAGTGGCAGCATCAATCAGCCCCAGCATTTT.

J is TRBJ2-7 and V is TRBV20-1; D unclear. The CDR3 totals 11 residues. Germline CDR1 and CDR2: DFQATT and SNEGSKA (reference sequence). V was clipped by 1 base and J by 4 bases, with 5 bases between them. The CDR3 protein is CSARGLYEQYF. CDR3 bases: TGCAGTGCTAGAGGCCTATACGAGCAGTACTTC.

CDR3: CASSEQGVGYTF. The CDR3, as DNA: TGTGCCAGCAGTGAACAAGGGGTTGGCTACACCTTC. The rearrangement uses TRBV2 and TRBJ1-2; TRBD1 might be the D (5 bases). The CDR3 is made up of 12 amino acids. The germline CDR1 and CDR2 sequences are SNHLY and FYNNEI. The ends were cut back, 2 bases at V and 7 bases at J, with 8 bases in the middle.

The chain links TRBV4-2 to TRBJ1-5; 10 bases align to TRBD1. Trimming removed 4 bases from V and 6 bases from J; junction bases left unmatched: 6. The CDR3 runs to 15 residues. Germline CDR1 is LGHNA and CDR2 is YNFKEQ. The CDR3, as DNA: TGTGCCAGCAGCCCACCCGGGACAGGGGTTCAGCCCCAGCATTTT. It specifies CASSPPGTGVQPQHF.